This record concerns one TCR beta chain sequence. What it binds is not known. TCRdb's copy holds only in-frame clones and misses some; the assay was immunoSEQ multiplex PCR. The sample carries around 60,000 clones, 91% recorded once. This specimen comes from a study of a mutant IDH1 vaccine in newly diagnosed glioma. About the research overall: Earlier treatment was radiotherapy, temozolomide, or both, with most getting both. Study conclusions and caveats: Vaccination elicited immune responses in approximately 93% of patients.

V lost 7 bases and J lost 6, with 17 bases in between. The CDR3 is 14 amino acids. Germline CDR1 reads SGHRS; CDR2 reads YFSETQ. The time point: baseline, week 1 (first vaccination visit). Stated treatment: pre-vaccination baseline after standard-of-care therapy. The sample in question was PBMCs, obtained from a glioma patient treated with radiotherapy, temozolomide or both. This chain connects TRBV5-1 to TRBJ2-1; perhaps TRBD2 as D (5 bases). This receptor was obtained from a man between 45 and 60 years old with glioma. CDR3 sequence: CASSGMGSSNEQFF. Written as DNA, the CDR3 is TGCGCCAGCTCCGGGATGGGCAGCTCCAATGAGCAGTTCTTC.